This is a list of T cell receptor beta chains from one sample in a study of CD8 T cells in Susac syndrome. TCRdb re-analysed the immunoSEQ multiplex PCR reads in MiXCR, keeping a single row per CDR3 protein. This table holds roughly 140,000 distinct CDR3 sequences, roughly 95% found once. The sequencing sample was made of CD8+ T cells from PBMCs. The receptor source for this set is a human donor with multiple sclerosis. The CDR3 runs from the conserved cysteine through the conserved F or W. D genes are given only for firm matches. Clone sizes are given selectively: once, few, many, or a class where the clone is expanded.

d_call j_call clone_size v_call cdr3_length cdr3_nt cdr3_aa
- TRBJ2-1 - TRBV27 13 TGTGCCAGCAGTCCCGGGGGGCCGCGGGAGCAGTTCTTC CASSPGGPREQFF
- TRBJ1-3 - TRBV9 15 TGTGCCAGCAGCGTAGGAGGTCGGTTCACAGACACCATATATTTT CASSVGGRFTDTIYF
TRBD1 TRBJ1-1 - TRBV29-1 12 TGCAGCTCCGGGACAGGGAACACTGAAGCTTTCTTT CSSGTGNTEAFF
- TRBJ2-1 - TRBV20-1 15 TGCAGTGCCAGGGGCGGGACCGCGTCCTACAATGAGCAGTTCTTC CSARGGTASYNEQFF
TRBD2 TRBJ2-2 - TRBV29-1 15 TGCAGCGTTCCTCTAGCGGGGGCCGGGACCGGGGAGCTGTTTTTT CSVPLAGAGTGELFF
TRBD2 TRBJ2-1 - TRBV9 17 TGTGCCAGCAGCCCTACTAGCGGGGGGGGCTCCTACAATGAGCAGTTCTTC CASSPTSGGGSYNEQFF
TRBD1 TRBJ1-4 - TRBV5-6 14 TGTGCCAGCAGCTTGGCCCAGGGGGTTGAAAAACTGTTTTTT CASSLAQGVEKLFF
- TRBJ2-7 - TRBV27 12 TGTGCCAGCAGTTATTCCCCGTACGAGCAGTACTTC CASSYSPYEQYF
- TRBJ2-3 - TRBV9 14 TGTGCCAGCAGCGACCGTGGGAGCACAGATACGCAGTATTTT CASSDRGSTDTQYF
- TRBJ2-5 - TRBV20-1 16 TGCAGTGCTAACCCCGGGGCAGGCCGGTACCAAGAGACCCAGTACTTC CSANPGAGRYQETQYF
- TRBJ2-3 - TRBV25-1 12 TGTGCCAGCAGTTGGACCACAGATACGCAGTATTTT CASSWTTDTQYF
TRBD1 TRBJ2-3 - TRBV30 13 TGTGCCGAAGAAGGGACAGCGGCAGATACGCAGTATTTT CAEEGTAADTQYF
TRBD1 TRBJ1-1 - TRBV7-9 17 TGTGCCAGCAGCTGGCAACTTGGACAGGGAAAGGACACTGAAGCTTTCTTT CASSWQLGQGKDTEAFF
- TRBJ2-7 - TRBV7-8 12 TGTGCCAGCAGCTGGAGGAGATACGAGCAGTACTTC CASSWRRYEQYF
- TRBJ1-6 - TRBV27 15 TGTGCCAGCAGTTTAAGGGGGACAAATAATTCACCCCTCCACTTT CASSLRGTNNSPLHF
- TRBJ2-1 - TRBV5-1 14 TGCGCCAGCAGCCCCACCAGAGGGAACAATGAGCAGTTCTTC CASSPTRGNNEQFF
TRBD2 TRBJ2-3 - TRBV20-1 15 TGCAGTGCTAGAGAGGAACTAGCGGCCACAGATACGCAGTATTTT CSAREELAATDTQYF
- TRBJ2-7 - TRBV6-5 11 TGTGCCAGCAGTTATAGGGACGAGCAGTACTTC CASSYRDEQYF
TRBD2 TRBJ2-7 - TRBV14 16 TGTGCCAGCAGCCATTGGGAGGGGACCAACTCCTACGAGCAGTACTTC CASSHWEGTNSYEQYF
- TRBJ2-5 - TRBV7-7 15 TGTGCTAGCACCCTTTTAACAGGACCCCAAGAGACCCAGTACTTC CASTLLTGPQETQYF
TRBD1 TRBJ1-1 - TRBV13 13 TGTGCCAGCAGCCCCAGGGGGGGCCCTGAAGCTTTCTTT CASSPRGGPEAFF
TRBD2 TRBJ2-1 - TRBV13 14 TGTGCCAGCAGCTTGGGGCCTAGCGGCAATGAGCAGTTCTTC CASSLGPSGNEQFF
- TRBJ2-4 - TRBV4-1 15 TGCGCCAGCAGCCACATGATTGGACAGAAAAACATTCAGTACTTC CASSHMIGQKNIQYF
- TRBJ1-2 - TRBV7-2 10 TGTGCCAGCGGCCTCAGGGACGGAACCTTC CASGLRDGTF
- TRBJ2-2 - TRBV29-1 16 TGCAGCGTTGCTGAGGGCCCCCTGACGAACACCGGGGAGCTGTTTTTT CSVAEGPLTNTGELFF
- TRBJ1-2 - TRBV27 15 TGTGCCAGCAGTTTATACCAAGGCAACTTCTATGGCTACACCTTC CASSLYQGNFYGYTF
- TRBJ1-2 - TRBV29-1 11 TGCAGCGTTGACACTTTGCCGGGCTACACCTTC CSVDTLPGYTF
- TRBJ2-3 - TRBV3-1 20 TGTGCCAGCAGCCAAGTTGTCCCTGGGGAACCGGGCTCCGACACAGATACGCAGTATTTT CASSQVVPGEPGSDTDTQYF
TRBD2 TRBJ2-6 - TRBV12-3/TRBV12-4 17 TGTGCCAGCACCGTTCCACGGGGGGACCCTGGGGCCAACGTCCTGACTTTC CASTVPRGDPGANVLTF
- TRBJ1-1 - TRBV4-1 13 TGCGCCAGCAGCCTTCAGGAAGGGCGGGAAGCTTTCTTT CASSLQEGREAFF
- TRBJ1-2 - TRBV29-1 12 TGCAGCTCGGACGGGGATAACTATGGCTACACCTTC CSSDGDNYGYTF
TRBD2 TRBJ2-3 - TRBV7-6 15 TGTGCCAGCAGCTCGCCAGCGGGGGGCACAGATACGCAGTATTTT CASSSPAGGTDTQYF
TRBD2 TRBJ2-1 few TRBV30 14 TGTGCCTGGAGTGTAGCGGGGGCTTACAATGAGCAGTTCTTC CAWSVAGAYNEQFF
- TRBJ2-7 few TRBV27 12 TGTGCCAGCAGTCCGGGTCTCTACGAGCAGTACTTC CASSPGLYEQYF
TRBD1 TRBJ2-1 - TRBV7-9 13 TGTGCCAGCAGCGGGACAGGGGGAAATGAGCAGTTCTTC CASSGTGGNEQFF
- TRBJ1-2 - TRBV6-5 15 TGTGCCAGCAGTTCCCCCCGGGACCCTAACTATGGCTACACCTTC CASSSPRDPNYGYTF
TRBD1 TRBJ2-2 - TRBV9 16 TGTGCCAGCAGCGTAGTTGGGACAGGGAACACCGGGGAGCTGTTTTTT CASSVVGTGNTGELFF
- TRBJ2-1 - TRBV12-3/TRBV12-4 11 TGTGCCAGCACCACGGGGAATGAGCAGTTCTTC CASTTGNEQFF
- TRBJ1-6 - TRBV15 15 TGTGCCACCAGCAGAGATCGGGACCTTAGGGAAACCCTCCACTTT CATSRDRDLRETLHF
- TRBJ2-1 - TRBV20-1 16 TGCAGTGCTAGAGATTTGAACGGGGTCCCCTACAATGAGCAGTTCTTC CSARDLNGVPYNEQFF